Below, 4 T cell receptor beta chains from the same sample are listed, as sequenced in a study of blood T cell repertoires in COVID-19. Data came from immunoSEQ multiplex PCR; TCRdb stores just in-frame clones and leaves some out. The sample yields around 200,000 clones, 89% seen once. Sequencing used peripheral blood. The receptors were gathered from a man aged 40-49 years with acute or convalescent COVID-19.

The rearrangement joins TRBV28 to TRBJ1-5; tentative D call: TRBD1 (6 bases). V dropped 6 bases and J dropped 7 bases, with 16 bases sitting between them. In germline, CDR1 is MDHEN, CDR2 SYDVKM. The CDR3 has 14 amino acids. CDR3 residues: CASRGRGGRQPQHF. In DNA form, the CDR3 reads TGTGCCAGCAGGGGCCGGGGGGGGCGCCAGCCCCAGCATTTT. The full variable domain, its missing parts supplied by reference TRBV28 and TRBJ1-5, is DVKVTQSSRYLVKRTGEKVFLECVQDMDHENMFWYRQDPGLGLRLIYFSYDVKMKEKGDIPEGYSVSREKKERFSLILESASTNQTSMYLCASRGRGGRQPQHFGDGTRLSIL.

The V gene is TRBV11-2, the J gene TRBJ2-7, with D unresolved. Per germline, CDR1 SGHAT and CDR2 FQNNGV. This CDR3 has 13 residues. Trimming pared 5 bases from V and 6 bases from J, leaving 14 bases between. CDR3 in amino acids: CASSRSRSGEQYF. The CDR3 coding sequence is TGTGCCAGCAGCCGATCGCGATCTGGCGAGCAGTACTTC.

The V gene is TRBV3-1 (or the pseudogene TRBV3-2), the J gene TRBJ2-6; 11 bases match TRBD1. The CDR3 consists of 16 residues. V lost 4 bases and J lost 3; bases outside the gene matches: 2. From germline, CDR1 is LGHDT and CDR2 YNNKEL (reference sequence). The CDR3 region is CASSPDRGHGANVLTF. The DNA of the CDR3 is TGTGCCAGCAGCCCGGACAGGGGGCATGGGGCCAACGTCCTGACTTTC.

The V call is TRBV5-5, the J call TRBJ1-2, with D tentatively TRBD1 (6 bases). CDR3 length: 16 amino acids. V was pared by 0 bases and J by 4 bases, with 16 bases between. The germline V gene encodes CDR1 SGHKS and CDR2 YYEKEE (reference sequence). The CDR3 bases are TGTGCCAGCAGCTTGGCCTACGACAGGTCGAGCTATGGCTACACCTTC. It is translated as CASSLAYDRSSYGYTF.